This T cell receptor beta chain is from a study of cytomegalovirus exposure and HLA in healthy donors (TCRdb year 2017). Study-wide context: According to a later analysis, the 120 or so validation repertoires were produced on the same platform as the roughly 700 repertoires of the first cohort. The study aimed to test whether signatures of past pathogen exposure could be identified by cataloging public T cell receptors. Besides the first cohort of hundreds of subjects, a separate validation cohort made up of 120 or so different subjects was used. The study combined high-throughput TCR immunosequencing, statistical association of individual TCRs with disease status, and machine learning to predict cytomegalovirus infection status.

The method behind the library was the immunoSEQ multiplex PCR assay. The study's processing was this. A statistical classification framework was built for diagnosing cytomegalovirus status from the catalog of TCR beta chain sequences. Entries here come from immuneACCESS through TCRdb and include only in-frame sequences with V and J called. Some clones fail to appear in such tables; in the studies checked, an unresolved V gene covers under half of the shortfall, and the cause of the remainder is unknown. That table gives V, J and clone size, and the DNA gave D and trimming. Present in this sample are some 72,000 clones, about 95% of which were seen just once. Around 1.6% of the sample is in the top ten clones. Overall study outcomes, separate from this receptor: A later analysis had no HLA typing for the validation cohort, so co-occurrence there was scored across all 110 or so repertoires. Of the cluster scores, roughly 95% were above 0 in a later analysis, which found that TCRs clustered in the first cohort also tended to co-occur in the approximately 110 validation repertoires. Across donors, most TCR sequences were observed very rarely, whereas some public TCRs were present in many individuals. According to the authors, the approach could potentially be generalized to other disease states and immunological phenotypes. A total of fewer than 200 TCR beta chains were listed by the study as associated with cytomegalovirus. In vitro tests confirmed that three of the cytomegalovirus-associated TCR beta chains recognize cytomegalovirus antigens. Cytomegalovirus status was reported to be diagnosed by the classifier with high specificity and sensitivity in both the original and validation cohorts.

With respect to this clone: Its antigen is currently not known. No quality values exist for individual bases; no much larger clone is one base distant.

Separate from the approximately 690-subject first cohort, the validation cohort of more than 90 subjects was the group to which the donors belonged. CDR1 is given as ENHRY and CDR2 as SYGVKD, both from the germline V gene. The germline V end is reduced by 5 bases and the J end by 2 bases; junction bases left unmatched: 9. Measured from the cysteine to the phenylalanine, the CDR3 is 16 residues long. The DNA shown is the 48-base CDR3, in frame from base 1. Sequencing was carried out using PBMCs. This chain joins TRBV10-3 to TRBJ1-1, and 9 junctional nucleotides match TRBD1. The TCR was taken from a young man in good health and CMV-seropositive. The DNA reads as follows: TGTGCCATCAGTCTTTCCGAACAGGGGGCCAACACTGAAGCTTTCTTT. The translation is CAISLSEQGANTEAFF.